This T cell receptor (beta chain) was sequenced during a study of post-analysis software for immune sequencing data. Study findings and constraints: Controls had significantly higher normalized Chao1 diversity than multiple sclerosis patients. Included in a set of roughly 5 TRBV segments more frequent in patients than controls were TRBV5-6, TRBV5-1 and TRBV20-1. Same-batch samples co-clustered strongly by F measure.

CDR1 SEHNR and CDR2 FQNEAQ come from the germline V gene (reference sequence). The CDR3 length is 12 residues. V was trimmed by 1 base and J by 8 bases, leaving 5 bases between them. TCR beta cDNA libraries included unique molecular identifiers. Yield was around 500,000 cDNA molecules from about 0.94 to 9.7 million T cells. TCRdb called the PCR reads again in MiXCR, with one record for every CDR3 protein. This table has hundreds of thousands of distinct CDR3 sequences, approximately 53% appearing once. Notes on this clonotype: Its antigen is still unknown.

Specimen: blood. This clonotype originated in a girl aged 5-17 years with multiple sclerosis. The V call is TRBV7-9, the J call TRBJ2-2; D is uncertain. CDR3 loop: CASSLDSGELFF. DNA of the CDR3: TGTGCCAGCAGCTTAGACTCTGGGGAGCTGTTTTTT.